The sequence of this TCR beta chain was determined in a study of blood T cell repertoires in COVID-19. Study in general: Samples of COVID-19 (acute and convalescent) were obtained from the United States, Italy and Spain.

Germline-derived CDR1 and CDR2 are MRHNA and SNTAGT. This CDR3 comprises 15 residues. V lost 6 bases, J lost 2 bases, and 9 bases stayed unmatched. The assay was immunoSEQ multiplex PCR, and TCRdb's table has in-frame clones only and misses some. The sample holds 90,000 to 120,000 clones, 75% to 95% seen once. This clone was detected only a few times. The clonotype originates from a woman in her thirties with acute or convalescent COVID-19. The chain employs TRBV6-4 and TRBJ2-7, with TRBD2 matching over 8 bases. Sequences were obtained from peripheral blood. In DNA, the CDR3 is TGTGCCAGCAGCGCCCGAGCGGGAGCCCCCTACGAGCAGTACTTC. Amino acid sequence: CASSARAGAPYEQYF.